The 5 T cell receptor beta chains given below trace back to one sample, sequenced in a study of blood T cell repertoires in COVID-19. Libraries were prepared by immunoSEQ multiplex PCR; TCRdb keeps only in-frame clonotypes and omits some of them. Of approximately 490,000 clones in the sample, around 87% were seen once. The sequenced sample consisted of PBMCs or T cells enriched from blood (not recorded which). These TCRs come from a woman in her late teens or twenties who had recovered from COVID-19.

The chain couples TRBV6-5 to TRBJ2-1; 7 nucleotides line up with TRBD1. The CDR3 is 14 residues long. Germline lookup yields CDR1 MNHEY and CDR2 SVGAGI. Trimming took 5 bases from V and 7 from J; bases not matched to a gene: 8. In DNA, the CDR3 is TGTGCCAGCAGTAGGGACAGCCCTTTTAATGAGCAGTTCTTC. Residues: CASSRDSPFNEQFF.

CDR3 protein: CSVEVDGGHTDTQYF. CDR3 in DNA: TGCAGCGTTGAAGTGGACGGGGGTCACACAGATACGCAGTATTTT. The V call is TRBV29-1, the J call TRBJ2-3; D is perhaps TRBD2 (6 bases). V was cut by 1 base and J by 2 bases, with 13 bases left in between. The CDR3 is 15 residues long. From germline, CDR1 is SQVTM and CDR2 ANQGSEA.

The V call is TRBV6-5, the J call TRBJ1-2; 10 bases map to TRBD1. After removal of 6 bases from V and 3 bases from J, the junction contained 4 bases not matched to a gene. The CDR3 spans 14 residues. Germline V gene lookup returns CDR1 MNHEY and CDR2 SVGAGI. The CDR3: CASSPTGGDYGYTF. Written as DNA, the CDR3 is TGTGCCAGCAGCCCGACAGGGGGCGACTATGGCTACACCTTC.

V usage is TRBV7-9 and J usage is TRBJ2-5; 7 nucleotides align to TRBD2. V lost 8 bases and J lost 1; bases outside the gene matches: 1. From germline, CDR1 is SEHNR and CDR2 FQNEAQ (reference sequence). The CDR3 length is 12 residues. This CDR3 reads CASPSGQETQYF. The CDR3, as DNA: TGTGCCAGCCCTAGCGGCCAAGAGACCCAGTACTTC. Full variable domain (rest looked up from reference TRBV7-9 and TRBJ2-5): DTGVSQNPRHKITKRGQNVTFRCDPISEHNRLYWYRQTLGQGPEFLTYFQNEAQLEKSRLLSDRFSAERPKGSFSTLEIQRTEQGDSAMYLCASPSGQETQYFGPGTRLLVL.

The V and J genes are TRBV7-2 and TRBJ2-3, with TRBD2 matching 9 bases. Germline loops: CDR1 SGHTA, CDR2 FQGNSA. V lost 1 base to trimming and J lost 7 bases; unmatched junction nucleotides: 9. The CDR3 length is 16 residues. The CDR3 DNA reads TGTGCCAGCAGCTTAGTAAGGAGCGGGGGGTGGTATACGCAGTATTTT. Its translation is CASSLVRSGGWYTQYF.